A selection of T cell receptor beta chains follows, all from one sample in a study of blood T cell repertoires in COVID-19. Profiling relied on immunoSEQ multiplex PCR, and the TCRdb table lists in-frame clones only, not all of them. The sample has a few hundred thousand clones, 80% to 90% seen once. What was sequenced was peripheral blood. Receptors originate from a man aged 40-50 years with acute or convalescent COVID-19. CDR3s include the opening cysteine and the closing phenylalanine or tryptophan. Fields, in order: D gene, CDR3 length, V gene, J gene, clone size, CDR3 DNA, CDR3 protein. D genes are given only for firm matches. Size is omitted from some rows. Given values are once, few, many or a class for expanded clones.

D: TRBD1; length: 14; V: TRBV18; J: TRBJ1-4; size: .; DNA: TGTGCCAGCTTCCCGGGACAGGGGAGTGAAAAACTGTTTTTT; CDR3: CASFPGQGSEKLFF
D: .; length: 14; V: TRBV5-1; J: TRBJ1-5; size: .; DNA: TGCGCCAGCAGCTTGACAGGGCGCCATCAGCCCCAGCATTTT; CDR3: CASSLTGRHQPQHF
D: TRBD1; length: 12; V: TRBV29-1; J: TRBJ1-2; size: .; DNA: TGCAGCGTTGGACAGGGAAAGTATGGCTACACCTTC; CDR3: CSVGQGKYGYTF
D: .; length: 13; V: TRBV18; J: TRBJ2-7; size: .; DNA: TGTGCCAGCTCACCCACGGACACATACGAGCAGTACTTC; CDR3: CASSPTDTYEQYF
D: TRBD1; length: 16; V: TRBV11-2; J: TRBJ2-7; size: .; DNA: TGTGCCAGCAGCAACCGGGACAGGGACGGCTCCTACGAGCAGTACTTC; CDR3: CASSNRDRDGSYEQYF
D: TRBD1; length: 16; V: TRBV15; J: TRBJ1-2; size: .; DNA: TGTGCCACCAGCAGAGTTGGTACAGGGGCGTTCTATGGCTACACCTTC; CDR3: CATSRVGTGAFYGYTF
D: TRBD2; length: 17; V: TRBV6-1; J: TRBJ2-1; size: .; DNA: TGTGCCAGCAGTGAAGCTGTGGTACTAGCGGGATACAATGAGCAGTTCTTC; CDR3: CASSEAVVLAGYNEQFF
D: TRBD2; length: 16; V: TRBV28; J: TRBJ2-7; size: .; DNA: TGTGCCAGCATTTCACTAGCGGGGGCTGGAAGCTACGAGCAGTACTTC; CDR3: CASISLAGAGSYEQYF
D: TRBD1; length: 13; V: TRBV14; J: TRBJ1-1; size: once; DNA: TGTGCCAGCAGAGACAGGGGGAACACTGAAGCTTTCTTT; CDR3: CASRDRGNTEAFF
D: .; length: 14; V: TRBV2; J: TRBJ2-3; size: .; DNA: TGTGCCAGCAGTGACAGGTTTCTGACAGATACGCAGTATTTT; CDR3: CASSDRFLTDTQYF
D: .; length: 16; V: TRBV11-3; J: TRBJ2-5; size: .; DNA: TGTGCCAGCAGCTTAGTATCCGGGACAACGGAAGAGACCCAGTACTTC; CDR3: CASSLVSGTTEETQYF
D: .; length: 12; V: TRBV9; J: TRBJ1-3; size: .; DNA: TGTGCCAGCAGTTCTTTAGGGGGCACCATATATTTT; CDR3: CASSSLGGTIYF
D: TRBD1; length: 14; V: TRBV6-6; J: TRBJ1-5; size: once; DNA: TGTGCCAGCAGACGGACAGGGGACAATCAGCCCCAGCATTTT; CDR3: CASRRTGDNQPQHF
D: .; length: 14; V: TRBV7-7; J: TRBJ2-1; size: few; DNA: TGTGCTAGCAGCCCCCAACAGGGAAGCTATGAGCAGTTCTTC; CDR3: CASSPQQGSYEQFF
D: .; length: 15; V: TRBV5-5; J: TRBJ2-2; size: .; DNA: TGTGCCAGCAGCTTGAATCAGGGATACACCGGGGAGCTGTTTTTT; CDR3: CASSLNQGYTGELFF
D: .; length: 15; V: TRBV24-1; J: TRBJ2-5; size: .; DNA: TGTGCCACCAGTGATTTTCGTAGCGGACAAGAGACCCAGTACTTC; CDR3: CATSDFRSGQETQYF
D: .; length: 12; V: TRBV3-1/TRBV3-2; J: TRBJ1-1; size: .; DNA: TGTGCCTTATTGAGGGGGGGCACTGAAGCTTTCTTT; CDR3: CALLRGGTEAFF
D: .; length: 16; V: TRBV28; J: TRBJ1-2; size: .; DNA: TGTGCCAGCAGTTTATTGGTCAGCGTTCTCACCTATGGCTACACCTTC; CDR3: CASSLLVSVLTYGYTF
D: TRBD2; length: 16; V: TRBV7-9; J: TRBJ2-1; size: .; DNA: TGTGCCAGCAGCTTAGTAGCGGGGGGGTTCTACAATGAGCAGTTCTTC; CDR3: CASSLVAGGFYNEQFF
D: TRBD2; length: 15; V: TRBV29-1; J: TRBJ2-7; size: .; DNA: TGCAGCGTTGACACCATGTGGGGAGGGTCGAGCGAGCAGTACTTC; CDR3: CSVDTMWGGSSEQYF
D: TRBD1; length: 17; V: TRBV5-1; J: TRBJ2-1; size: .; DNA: TGCGCCAGCAGGTTTGTCCCGGGACAGGGGGCGCGGAATGAGCAGTTCTTC; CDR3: CASRFVPGQGARNEQFF
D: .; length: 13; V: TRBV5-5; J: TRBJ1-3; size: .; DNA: TGTGCCAGCAGCGCCGGACAAACCCACACCATATATTTT; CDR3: CASSAGQTHTIYF
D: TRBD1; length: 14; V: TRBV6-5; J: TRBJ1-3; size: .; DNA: TGTGCCAGCAGTACAGGGGTAGGAGGAAACACCATATATTTT; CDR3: CASSTGVGGNTIYF
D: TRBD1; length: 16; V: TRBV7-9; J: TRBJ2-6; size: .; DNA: TGTGCCAGCAGCCCGGGGACAGGGCCCGGGGCCAACGTCCTGACTTTC; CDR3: CASSPGTGPGANVLTF
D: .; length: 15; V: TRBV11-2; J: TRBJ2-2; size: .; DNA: TGTGCCAGCAGCTTTAGCCGATCGAACACCGGGGAGCTGTTTTTT; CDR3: CASSFSRSNTGELFF
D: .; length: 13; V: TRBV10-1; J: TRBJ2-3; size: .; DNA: TGCGCCAGCAGTCGCGGGAGCACAGATACGCAGTATTTT; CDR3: CASSRGSTDTQYF
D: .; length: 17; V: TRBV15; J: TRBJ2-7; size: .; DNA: TGTGCCACCAGCAGAGATCGGCCCCGCGGGGTTGAGGTCGAGCAGTACTTC; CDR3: CATSRDRPRGVEVEQYF
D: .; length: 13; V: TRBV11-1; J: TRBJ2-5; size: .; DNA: TGTGCCAGCAGCTTAGGGGTCGGGGAGACCCAGTACTTC; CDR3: CASSLGVGETQYF
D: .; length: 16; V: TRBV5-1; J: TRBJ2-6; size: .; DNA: TGCGCCAGCAGCTTGGAGAGCTCTGCTGGGGCCAACGTCCTGACTTTC; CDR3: CASSLESSAGANVLTF
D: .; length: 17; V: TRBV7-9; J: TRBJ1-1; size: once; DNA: TGTGCCAGCAGCTTAGGTTTTGGAGGAGGGAATCCCAGTGAAGCTTTCTTT; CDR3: CASSLGFGGGNPSEAFF
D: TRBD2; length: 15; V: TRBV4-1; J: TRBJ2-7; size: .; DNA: TGCGCCAGCAGCAGAACTAGCGGCCTCTCCTACGAGCAGTACTTC; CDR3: CASSRTSGLSYEQYF
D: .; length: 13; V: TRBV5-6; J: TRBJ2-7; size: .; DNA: TGTGCCAGCAGCTGGCAGCAGGGGTCCCAGCAGTACTTC; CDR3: CASSWQQGSQQYF
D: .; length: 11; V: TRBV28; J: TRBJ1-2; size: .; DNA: TGTGCCAGCAGTATTAGCTGGGGCTACACCTTC; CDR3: CASSISWGYTF
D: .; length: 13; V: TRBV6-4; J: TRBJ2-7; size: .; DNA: TGTGCCAGCAGGCGTCAGAGGGTGGACGAGCAGTACTTC; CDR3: CASRRQRVDEQYF
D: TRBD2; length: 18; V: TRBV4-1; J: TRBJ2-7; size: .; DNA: TGCGCCAGCAGCCAACCTCCGAGACTAGCGGGAGTCAGCTACGAGCAGTACTTC; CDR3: CASSQPPRLAGVSYEQYF
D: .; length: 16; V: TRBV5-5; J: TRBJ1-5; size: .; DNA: TGTGCCAGCAGCCCAGATCGGGGGTTGGGCAATCAGCCCCAGCATTTT; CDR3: CASSPDRGLGNQPQHF
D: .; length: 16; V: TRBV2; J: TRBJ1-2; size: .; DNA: TGTGCCAGCAGTGATCCTACTTCGGAGAGGGTCTATGGCTACACCTTC; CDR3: CASSDPTSERVYGYTF
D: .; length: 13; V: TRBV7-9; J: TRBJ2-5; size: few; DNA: TGTGCCAGCAGCTTAGTGGGGAGCGGGACCCAGTACTTC; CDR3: CASSLVGSGTQYF
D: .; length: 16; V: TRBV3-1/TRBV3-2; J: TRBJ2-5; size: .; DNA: TGTGCCAGCAGCCACTACGTGGAGGGGGCAGGAGAGACCCAGTACTTC; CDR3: CASSHYVEGAGETQYF
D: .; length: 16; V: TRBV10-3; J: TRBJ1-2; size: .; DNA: TGTGCCATCAGTGATATGCCAGGGGCGTCTAACTATGGCTACACCTTC; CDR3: CAISDMPGASNYGYTF
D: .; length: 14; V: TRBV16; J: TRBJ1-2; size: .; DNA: TGTGCCAGCAGCCACGAGACAGCTAACTATGGCTACACCTTC; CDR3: CASSHETANYGYTF
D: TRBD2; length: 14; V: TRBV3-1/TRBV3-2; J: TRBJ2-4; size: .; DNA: TGTGCCAGCAGCCAAGATCTAGCTAGCGGGAGTCGGTACTTC; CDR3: CASSQDLASGSRYF
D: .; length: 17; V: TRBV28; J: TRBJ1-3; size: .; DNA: TGTGCCAGCAGTTTGTTTACGAGGGGGATCTCTGGAAACACCATATATTTT; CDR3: CASSLFTRGISGNTIYF
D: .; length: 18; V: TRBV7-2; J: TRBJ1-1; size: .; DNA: TGTGCCAGCAGCTTAGTTCGGGGGTTCTTCGGCATGAGGTCTGAAGCTTTCTTT; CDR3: CASSLVRGFFGMRSEAFF
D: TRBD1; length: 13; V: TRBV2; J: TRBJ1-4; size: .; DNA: TGTGCCAGCTCGGGGGACAGGGAGGAAAAACTGTTTTTT; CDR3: CASSGDREEKLFF
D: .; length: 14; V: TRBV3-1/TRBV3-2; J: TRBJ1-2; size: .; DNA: TGTGCCAGCAGCCAAGGGCAGGGTGGGTATGGCTACACCTTC; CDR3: CASSQGQGGYGYTF